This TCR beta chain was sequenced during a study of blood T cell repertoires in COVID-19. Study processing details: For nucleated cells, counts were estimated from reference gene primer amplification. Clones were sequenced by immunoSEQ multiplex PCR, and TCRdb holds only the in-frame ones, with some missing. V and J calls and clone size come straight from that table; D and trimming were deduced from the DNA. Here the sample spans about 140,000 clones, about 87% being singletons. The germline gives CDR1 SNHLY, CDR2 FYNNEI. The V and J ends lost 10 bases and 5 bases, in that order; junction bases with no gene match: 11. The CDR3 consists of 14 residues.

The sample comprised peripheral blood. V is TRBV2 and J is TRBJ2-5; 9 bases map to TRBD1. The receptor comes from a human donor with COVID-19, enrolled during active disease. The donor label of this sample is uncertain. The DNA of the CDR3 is TGTGCCAAAGGGACAGGGATAAACCGGGAGACCCAGTACTTC. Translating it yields CAKGTGINRETQYF.